Each of the 28 T cell receptor beta chains below was sequenced from the same sample in a study of prognosis after radiotherapy for stage I lung cancer. The TCR beta CDR3 region was amplified from genomic DNA, with two rounds of multiplex PCR being used for the amplification. First-round PCR used primers specific to each TRBV and TRBJ gene. TCRdb reprocessed the multiplex PCR reads with MiXCR, giving one entry per CDR3 protein. The sample records more than 25,000 distinct CDR3 sequences, approximately 30% being singletons. The sequencing here drew on PBMCs, taken before or after stereotactic body radiation therapy (not recorded which). The receptors come from a donor aged 50 or older with non-small cell lung cancer.

As to this clonotype: This may stem from a read error, because a much larger clone lies one nucleotide away. The V gene is TRBV20-1, the J gene TRBJ2-5; no clear D. This CDR3 comprises 17 residues. The V gene's germline CDR1 is DFQATT and CDR2 SNEGSKA (reference sequence). V was trimmed by 0 bases and J by 0 bases, leaving 17 bases between them. In DNA form, the CDR3 reads TGCAGTGCTAGAGATATCGGAAGCGTGGGGTACCAAGAGACCCAGTACTTC. This gives the protein CSARDIGSVGYQETQYF.

In the case of this clonotype: This likely came from a read error, as a far larger clone is one base away. The chain links TRBV7-9 to TRBJ2-1; 8 bases agree with TRBD1. CDR3 size: 16 residues. Germline-derived CDR1 and CDR2 are SEHNR and FQNEAQ (reference sequence). The CDR3 here is CARSLEQGARSNEQFF. The CDR3, as DNA: TGCGCCAGAAGCTTGGAGCAGGGGGCGAGGTCCAATGAGCAGTTCTTC. The complete variable domain, with remaining parts taken from reference TRBV7-9 and TRBJ2-1, reads DTGVSQNPRHKITKRGQNVTFRCDPISEHNRLYWYRQTLGQGPEFLTYFQNEAQLEKSRLLSDRFSAERPKGSFSTLEIQRTEQGDSAMYLCARSLEQGARSNEQFFGPGTRLTVL.

About this clonotype itself: This may come from a read error, since a much larger clone is one base off. The V and J genes are TRBV27 and TRBJ2-5; tentatively, D is TRBD2 (6 bases). There are 15 residues in the CDR3. V lost 6 bases, J lost 5 bases, and 19 bases lay in between. In germline, CDR1 is MNHEY, CDR2 SMNVEV (reference sequence). CDR3 in amino acids: CASRRGLACGETQYF. In nucleotides, the CDR3 is TGTGCCAGCAGGCGGGGACTGGCGTGCGGGGAGACCCAGTACTTC.

This clonotype was seen repeatedly, ten times or more. The V call is TRBV20-1, the J call TRBJ1-2; D ambiguous. This CDR3 spans 12 amino acids. Germline V lookup: CDR1 DFQATT, CDR2 SNEGSKA (reference sequence). V was cut by 0 bases and J by 3 bases, with 5 bases left in between. CDR3 region: CSAREDHYGYTF. CDR3 nucleotides: TGCAGTGCTAGAGAGGACCACTATGGCTACACCTTC.

In this sample, this clonotype turned up once. This chain joins TRBV6-5 and TRBJ1-2; D ambiguous. Trimming cost V 3 bases and J 10 bases, with 15 bases left between them. The germline CDR1 and CDR2 sequences are MNHEY and SVGAGI. There are 13 residues in the CDR3. Written as DNA, the CDR3 is TGTGCCAGCAGTTATACGCGGGAGTGTGTCTACACCTTC. Translating it yields CASSYTRECVYTF.

As for this clonotype: At one end, the junction sequence differs from germline, possibly due to a read error. V and J are TRBV11-2 and TRBJ2-7, with D possibly TRBD1 on 5 matching bases. This CDR3 spans 13 amino acids. Germline CDR1 is SGHAT and CDR2 is FQNNGV. The CDR3 region is CVSTLGVSYEQYF. CDR3 DNA sequence: TGTGTCAGCACCCTAGGGGTATCCTACGAGCAGTACTTC.

This chain joins TRBV18 and TRBJ1-2; 10 nucleotides line up with TRBD1. CDR3 length: 13 residues. Germline CDR1 and CDR2: KGHSH and LQKENI. Trimming at V came to 4 bases and at J to 8 bases, leaving 4 bases not matched to a gene. CDR3: CASSLGTGVGYTF. The CDR3 DNA is TGTGCCAGCTCACTCGGGACAGGGGTAGGCTACACCTTC.

This clonotype is medium-sized by share. The chain carries TRBV19 and TRBJ2-3; 7 bases are a match to TRBD2. CDR3 size: 13 residues. Germline-derived CDR1 and CDR2 are LNHDA and SQIVND (reference sequence). The junction had 9 bases not matched to a gene; V was cut back by 7 bases and J by 8 bases. As DNA, the CDR3 is TGTGCCAGTACTAGCGGAGTGTGGGGTACGCAGTATTTT. Amino acid sequence: CASTSGVWGTQYF.

This clonotype was seen only a few times. This sequence joins TRBV10-2 and TRBJ1-5; 8 positions agree with TRBD1. Germline CDR1 reads WSHSY; CDR2 reads SAAADI. The ends lost 6 bases at V and 1 base at J; junction bases unmatched: 2. The CDR3 sequence is 14 residues long. The CDR3 region is CASRRTGSNQPQHF. The CDR3 region has the DNA TGCGCCAGCAGGAGGACAGGGAGCAATCAGCCCCAGCATTTT.

This clonotype was counted many times. This chain links TRBV6-4 with TRBJ1-5; 9 nucleotides agree with TRBD1. Per germline, CDR1 MRHNA and CDR2 SNTAGT. The V gene end was trimmed by 6 bases and the J gene end by 9 bases; junction bases not matched to a gene: 9. The CDR3 loop spans 14 amino acids. The CDR3 DNA sequence: TGTGCCAGCAGCGAACAGGGGGCGGAACTGCCCCAGCATTTT. Amino acid sequence: CASSEQGAELPQHF.

This clonotype was seen a few times. The chain joins TRBV19 to TRBJ1-5; D is undetermined. V was pared by 0 bases and J by 7 bases, with 13 bases between. The CDR3 length is 15 residues. The germline V gene has CDR1 LNHDA and CDR2 SQIVND (reference sequence). CDR3 region: CASSIDGGNWQPQHF. The DNA of the CDR3 is TGTGCCAGTAGTATAGATGGCGGAAATTGGCAGCCCCAGCATTTT.

Concerning this clonotype itself: At one end, the junction sequence differs from germline, possibly due to a read error. The chain carries TRBV6-1 and TRBJ1-2; D ambiguous. The germline V gene encodes CDR1 MNHNS and CDR2 SASEGT. The CDR3 length is 14 residues. This CDR3 is CASRTKNYGYVYTF. In DNA, the CDR3 is TGTGCCAGCAGAACAAAGAACTATGGGTATGTCTACACCTTC.

About this clonotype itself: One junction end disagrees with the germline gene, perhaps due to a read error. The V gene is TRBV6-5, the J gene TRBJ1-2; the D is unclear. The V gene's germline CDR1 is MNHEY and CDR2 SVGAGI. The CDR3 length is 14 residues. Here the CDR3 DNA reads TGTGCCAGCAGTTACTCCCCGGGCACCTATTGCTACACCTTC. Protein product: CASSYSPGTYCYTF.

This clonotype was recorded at least ten times. CDR3 coding DNA: TGTGCCAGCAGAAGACAGGAGTCCTACGAGCAGTACTTC. This gives the protein CASRRQESYEQYF. V is TRBV13 and J is TRBJ2-7; D is possibly TRBD1 (6 bases). The CDR3 covers 13 residues. V was clipped by 6 bases and J by 1 base, with 10 bases between them. CDR1 is PRHDT, CDR2 FYEKMQ, per germline (reference sequence).

This clonotype was seen ten or more times. This chain connects TRBV9 to TRBJ2-2; weak D call: TRBD1 (6 bases). CDR3 length: 15 amino acids. Germline lookup yields CDR1 SGDLS and CDR2 YYNGEE. Between the trimmed V and J ends, which lost 4 bases and 4 bases, there was a span of 14 bases. CDR3 residues: CASSRGQLSTGELFF. CDR3 in DNA: TGTGCCAGCAGCCGTGGACAGCTAAGCACCGGGGAGCTGTTTTTT.

In this sample, this clonotype turned up many times. V gene TRBV11-3 combines with J gene TRBJ2-7; a possible D gene is TRBD1 (6 bases). The V end lost 2 bases, the J end lost 6 bases, and 11 bases lay between the germline ends. Germline CDR1 SGHNT, CDR2 YENEEA. The CDR3 consists of 13 residues. CDR3 residues: CASSLQQGSEQYF. In DNA, the CDR3 is TGTGCCAGCAGCTTACAACAGGGTAGCGAGCAGTACTTC.

There are many counts of this clonotype. This chain connects TRBV7-3 to TRBJ2-5; TRBD1 matches at 8 bases. V dropped 8 bases and J dropped 3; count of bases not matched to a gene: 14. The CDR3 loop spans 16 amino acids. Germline CDR1 and CDR2: SGHTA and FQGTGA. The chain's CDR3 is CASGGQAGGPKETQYF. The CDR3, as DNA: TGTGCCAGCGGGGGACAGGCAGGGGGCCCAAAAGAGACCCAGTACTTC.

This clonotype has at least ten counts. The rearrangement joins TRBV7-9 to TRBJ2-7; perhaps TRBD2 as D (5 bases). V was clipped by 1 base and J by 3 bases, with 13 bases between them. Germline V gives CDR1 SEHNR, CDR2 FQNEAQ (reference sequence). CDR3 length equals 15 residues. CDR3 bases: TGTGCCAGCAGCTTAGTGGACTTTCGGGACTACGAGCAGTACTTC. This encodes CASSLVDFRDYEQYF. Based on the CDR3 plus reference TRBV7-9 and TRBJ2-7, the full variable domain is DTGVSQNPRHKITKRGQNVTFRCDPISEHNRLYWYRQTLGQGPEFLTYFQNEAQLEKSRLLSDRFSAERPKGSFSTLEIQRTEQGDSAMYLCASSLVDFRDYEQYFGPGTRLTVT.

This clonotype showed up just a few times. The DNA is left out, because the CDR3 cannot be placed on it with certainty; the CDR3 is given as TCRdb lists it. The V and J genes are TRBV9 and TRBJ2-7; no check of the table's D call, TRBD2, against the DNA was made. The CDR3 is 14 amino acids in total, end residues counted. Germline V gene data show CDR1 as SGDLS and CDR2 as YYNGEE. The CDR3 loop reads CASSVGGGTFEQHF.

Comments on this clonotype: A far more abundant clone sits one base away, making this likely a read error. The CDR3 protein is CAISLLAGVPDTQYF. The CDR3 coding sequence is TGTGCCATCAGCTTACTAGCGGGAGTCCCAGATACGCAGTATTTT. V gene TRBV7-9 combines with J gene TRBJ2-3; 11 nucleotides match TRBD2. The CDR3 covers 15 residues. Per the germline V gene, CDR1 is SEHNR and CDR2 is FQNEAQ (reference sequence).

The sample holds many counts of this clonotype. This chain links TRBV20-1 with TRBJ2-7, with D possibly TRBD2 on 6 matching bases. V shed 3 bases and J shed 1 base, with 13 bases lying between them. Germline V gives CDR1 DFQATT, CDR2 SNEGSKA (reference sequence). CDR3 length: 14 residues. The CDR3 sequence is CSARDSGLSYEQYF. The CDR3 DNA reads as TGCAGTGCTAGGGATTCGGGACTTTCCTACGAGCAGTACTTC.

This clonotype occurred many times. The chain recombines TRBV7-6 with TRBJ2-2; D is uncertain. The V end lost 1 base, the J end lost 6 bases, and 6 bases lay between the germline ends. This CDR3 is 13 amino acids long. CDR1 and CDR2 from the germline V gene are SGHVS and FNYEAQ. The CDR3 reads CASSLVYSGELFF. In DNA form, the CDR3 reads TGTGCCAGCAGCTTAGTGTATTCCGGGGAGCTGTTTTTT.

A word on this clonotype: A far larger clone is only one base removed, so a read error is likely. The genes are TRBV6-2 or TRBV6-3 and TRBJ2-1; D is unclear. Per the germline V gene, CDR1 is MNHEY and CDR2 is SVGEGT. CDR3 length: 15 amino acids. CDR3 in amino acids: CASSPGFPSHNEQFF. The DNA for the CDR3 is TGTGCCAGCTCTCCCGGGTTCCCCTCCCACAATGAGCAGTTCTTC.

In this sample, this clonotype turned up many times. The V call is TRBV19, the J call TRBJ2-1, with D uncertain. The CDR3 runs 15 residues. V was cut by 1 base and J by 5 bases, with 12 bases left in between. Germline values: CDR1 LNHDA, CDR2 SQIVND (reference sequence). The CDR3, as DNA: TGTGCCAGTAGTATAGGGCCGTTAGAACACAATGAGCAGTTCTTC. Translating gives CASSIGPLEHNEQFF.

The DNA for the CDR3 is TGTGCCAGCAGTTTAAACCCCTCGGGATCCTACGAGCAGTACTTC. Translation: CASSLNPSGSYEQYF. The chain links TRBV27 to TRBJ2-7; D possibly corresponds to TRBD2 (5 bases). V lost 2 bases to trimming and J lost 1 base, with 12 bases between them. This CDR3 has 15 residues. The germline V gene encodes CDR1 MNHEY and CDR2 SMNVEV (reference sequence).

The chain recombines TRBV4-1 with TRBJ2-1, with 12 bases fitting TRBD1. The CDR3 consists of 24 residues. V lost 4 bases, J lost 0 bases, and 25 bases stayed unmatched. From germline, CDR1 is MGHRA and CDR2 YSYEKL. The CDR3 DNA reads TGCGCCAGCAGCCGAGGGACAGGGGGCGCAAGGTCTAATCCGGGAGAAAGCTCCTACAATGAGCAGTTCTTC. Translation gives CASSRGTGGARSNPGESSYNEQFF.

This clonotype was recorded at least ten times. V and J are TRBV24-1 and TRBJ2-5, with D possibly being TRBD1 (5 bases). V gave up 6 bases and J gave up 5 bases, with 9 bases separating them. Germline-derived CDR1 and CDR2 are KGHDR and SFDVKD. There are 12 residues in the CDR3. Written as DNA, the CDR3 is TGTGCCACCAGTTCAGGGATGGAGACCCAGTACTTC. This translates into CATSSGMETQYF.

The table lists this clonotype with many counts. The chain links TRBV7-9 to TRBJ2-7; D may be TRBD1 (6 bases). The CDR3 runs 13 residues. Trimming cost V 3 bases and J 4 bases, with 10 bases left between them. CDR1 and CDR2 (germline): SEHNR, FQNEAQ (reference sequence). CDR3 loop: CASSFPDRYEQYF. The CDR3 DNA reads TGTGCCAGCAGCTTTCCGGACAGATACGAGCAGTACTTC.